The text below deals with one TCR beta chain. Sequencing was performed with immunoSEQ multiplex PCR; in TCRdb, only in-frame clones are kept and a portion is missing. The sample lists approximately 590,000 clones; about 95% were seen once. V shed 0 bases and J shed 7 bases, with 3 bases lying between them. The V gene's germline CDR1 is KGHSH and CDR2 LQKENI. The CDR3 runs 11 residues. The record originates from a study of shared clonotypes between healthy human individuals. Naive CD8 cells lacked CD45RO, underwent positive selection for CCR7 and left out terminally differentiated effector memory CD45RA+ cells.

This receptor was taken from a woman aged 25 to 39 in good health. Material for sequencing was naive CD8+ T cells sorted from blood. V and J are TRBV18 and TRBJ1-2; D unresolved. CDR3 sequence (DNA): TGTGCCAGCTCACCACCGAGTGGCTACACCTTC. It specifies CASSPPSGYTF.